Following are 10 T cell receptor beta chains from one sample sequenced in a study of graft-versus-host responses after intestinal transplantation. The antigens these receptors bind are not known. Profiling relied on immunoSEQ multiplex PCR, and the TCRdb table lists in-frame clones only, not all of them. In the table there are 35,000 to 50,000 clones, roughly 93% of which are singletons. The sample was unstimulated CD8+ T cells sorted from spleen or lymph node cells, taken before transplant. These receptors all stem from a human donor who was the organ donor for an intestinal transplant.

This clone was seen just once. CDR3 sequence: CASSVVGGSTGELFF. CDR3 coding DNA: TGTGCCAGCAGCGTAGTAGGGGGCAGCACCGGGGAGCTGTTTTTT. The V call is TRBV9, the J call TRBJ2-2, with 7 bases that match TRBD1. This CDR3 has 15 amino acids. The germline CDR1 and CDR2 sequences are SGDLS and YYNGEE. The V gene end was trimmed by 0 bases and the J gene end by 4 bases; junction bases not matched to a gene: 3.

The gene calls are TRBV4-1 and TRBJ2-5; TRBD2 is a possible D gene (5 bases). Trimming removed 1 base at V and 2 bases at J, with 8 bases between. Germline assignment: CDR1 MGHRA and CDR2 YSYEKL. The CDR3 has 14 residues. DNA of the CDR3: TGCGCCAGCAGCCAAGGGACTTCACAAGAGACCCAGTACTTC. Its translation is CASSQGTSQETQYF.

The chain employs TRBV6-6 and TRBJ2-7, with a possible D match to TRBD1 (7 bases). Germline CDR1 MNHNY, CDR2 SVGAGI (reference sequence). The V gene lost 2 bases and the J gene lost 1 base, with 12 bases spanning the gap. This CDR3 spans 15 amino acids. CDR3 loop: CASSYGQGGSYEQYF. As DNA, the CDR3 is TGTGCCAGCAGTTACGGGCAGGGGGGATCCTACGAGCAGTACTTC.

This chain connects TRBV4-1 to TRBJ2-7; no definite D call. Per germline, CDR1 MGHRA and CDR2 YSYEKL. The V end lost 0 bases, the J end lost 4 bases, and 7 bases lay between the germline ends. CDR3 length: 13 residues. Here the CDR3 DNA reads TGCGCCAGCAGCCAAGAGCCCAGATACGAGCAGTACTTC. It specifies CASSQEPRYEQYF.

CDR3 loop: CASSQARNLASGRDGEQFF. CDR3 bases: TGTGCCAGCAGCCAAGCCAGAAACCTAGCTAGCGGGAGAGATGGTGAGCAGTTCTTC. J is TRBJ2-1 and V is TRBV4-2; TRBD2 matches 10 bases. Germline V gives CDR1 LGHNA, CDR2 YNFKEQ. The trim removed 1 base at V and 9 bases at J, leaving 18 bases unmatched. CDR3 length: 19 amino acids.

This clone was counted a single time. CDR3 sequence reads: CASSLGQAKYNEQFF. The CDR3 DNA follows: TGTGCCAGCAGCTTGGGACAGGCTAAGTACAATGAGCAGTTCTTC. The V and J genes are TRBV5-8 and TRBJ2-1; perhaps TRBD1 as D (6 bases). Looked up from germline, CDR1 is SGHTS and CDR2 is YDEGEE. Trimming pared 0 bases from V and 4 bases from J, leaving 11 bases between. The CDR3 has 15 amino acids.

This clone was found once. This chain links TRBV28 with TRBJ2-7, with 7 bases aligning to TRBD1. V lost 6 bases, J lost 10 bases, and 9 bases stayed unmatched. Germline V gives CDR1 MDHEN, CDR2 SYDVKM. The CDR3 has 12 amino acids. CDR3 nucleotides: TGTGCCAGCAGCCCGGACAGGTCGTACCAGTACTTC. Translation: CASSPDRSYQYF.

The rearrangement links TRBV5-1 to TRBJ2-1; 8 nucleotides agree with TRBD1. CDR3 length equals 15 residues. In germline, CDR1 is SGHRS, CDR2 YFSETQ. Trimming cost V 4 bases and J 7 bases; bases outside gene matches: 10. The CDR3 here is CASSAYPTGGNEQFF. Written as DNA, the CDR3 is TGCGCCAGCAGCGCGTATCCTACAGGGGGGAATGAGCAGTTCTTC.

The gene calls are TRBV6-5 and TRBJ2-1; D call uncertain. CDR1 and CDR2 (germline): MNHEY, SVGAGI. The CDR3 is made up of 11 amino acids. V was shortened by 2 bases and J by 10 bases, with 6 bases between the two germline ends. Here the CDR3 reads CASSYAKEQFF. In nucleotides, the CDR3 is TGTGCCAGCAGTTACGCCAAGGAGCAGTTCTTC.

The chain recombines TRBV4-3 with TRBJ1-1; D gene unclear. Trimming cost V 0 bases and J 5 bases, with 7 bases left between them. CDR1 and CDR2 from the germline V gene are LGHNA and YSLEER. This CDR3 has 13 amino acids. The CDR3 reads CASSQEGLTEAFF. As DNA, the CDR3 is TGCGCCAGCAGCCAAGAGGGTCTGACTGAAGCTTTCTTT.